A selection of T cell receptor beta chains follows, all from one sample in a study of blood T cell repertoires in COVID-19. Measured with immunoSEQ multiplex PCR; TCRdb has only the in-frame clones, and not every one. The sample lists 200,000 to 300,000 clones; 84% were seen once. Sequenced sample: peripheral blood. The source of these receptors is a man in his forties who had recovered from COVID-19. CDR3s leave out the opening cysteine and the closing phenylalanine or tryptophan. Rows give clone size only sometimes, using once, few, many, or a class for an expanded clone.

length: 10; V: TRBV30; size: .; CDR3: AWSVSGREQY
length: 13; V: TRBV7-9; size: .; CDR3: ASSLRGQGDYGYT
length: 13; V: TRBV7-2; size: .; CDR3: ASSSRAGERETQY
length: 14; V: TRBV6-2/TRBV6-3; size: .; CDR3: ASSLKQVFLGGELF
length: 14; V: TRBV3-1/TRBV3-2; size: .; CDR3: ASSQDRRQGENIQY
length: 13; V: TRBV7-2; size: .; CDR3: ASSLGPGGGQPQH
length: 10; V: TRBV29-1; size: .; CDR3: SVAGEGTGYT
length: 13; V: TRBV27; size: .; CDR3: ASSPASGHNNEQF
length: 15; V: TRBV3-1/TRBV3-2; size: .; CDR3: ASSYPGSFIPTDTQY
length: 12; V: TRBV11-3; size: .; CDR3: ASSAGTGNGEQY
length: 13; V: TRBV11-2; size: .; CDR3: ASSLDWAGVYEQY
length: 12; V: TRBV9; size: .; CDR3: ASSQGTSRFEQF
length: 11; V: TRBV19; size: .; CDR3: ASSGGLDNEQF
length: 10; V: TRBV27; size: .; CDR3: ASSSFGIEAF
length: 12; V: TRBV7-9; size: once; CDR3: ASSYPGTVYGYT
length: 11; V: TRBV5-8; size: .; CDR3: ASTRGASYEQY
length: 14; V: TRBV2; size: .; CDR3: AGSKETGETYNEQF
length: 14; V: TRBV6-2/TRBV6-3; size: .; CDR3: ASSQRRDRGTGELF
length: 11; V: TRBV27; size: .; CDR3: ASGTHPSYGYT
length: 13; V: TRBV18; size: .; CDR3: ASSQTGGRGSPLH
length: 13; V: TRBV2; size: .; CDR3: ASSEGTSGDNEQF
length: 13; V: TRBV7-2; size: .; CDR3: ASSLARAGANVLT
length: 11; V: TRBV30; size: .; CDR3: AFSSGVYNEQF
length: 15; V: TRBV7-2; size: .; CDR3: ASSRQLRDSYNSPLH
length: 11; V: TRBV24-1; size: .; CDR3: ATSERSTDTQY
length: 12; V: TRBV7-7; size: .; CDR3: ASSLEGSYNEQF
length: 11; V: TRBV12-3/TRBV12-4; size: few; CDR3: ASIGTVGNEQF
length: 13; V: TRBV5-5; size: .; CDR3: ASSNRSWQDGELF
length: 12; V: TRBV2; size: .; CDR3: ASSAQGGSGELF
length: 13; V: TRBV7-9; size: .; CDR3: ASSLRGLQNYGYT
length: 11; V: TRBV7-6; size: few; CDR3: ASSLTPRQPQH
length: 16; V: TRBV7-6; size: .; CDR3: ASSLYISLQGARNEQF
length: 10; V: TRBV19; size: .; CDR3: ASRTGPGELF
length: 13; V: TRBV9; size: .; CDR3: ASSRGTEPYNEQF
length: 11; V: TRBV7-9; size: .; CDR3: ASSLTGDSPLH
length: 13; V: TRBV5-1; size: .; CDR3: ASSDGTGDGEKLF
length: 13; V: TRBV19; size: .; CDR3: ASSMTGRSYNEQF
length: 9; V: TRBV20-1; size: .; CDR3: SADRQYEAF
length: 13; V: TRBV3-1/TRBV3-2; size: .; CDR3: ASSHPLRGTGELF
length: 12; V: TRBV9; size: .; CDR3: ASTRWGSGSPLH
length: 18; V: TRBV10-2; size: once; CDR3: ASSEPGLSRVVRAKNIQY
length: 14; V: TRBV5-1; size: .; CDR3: ASSRMDRTYQETQY
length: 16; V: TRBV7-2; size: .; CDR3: ASSLRELSDLSLYGYT
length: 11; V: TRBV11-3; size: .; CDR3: ASSLEYRQKQY
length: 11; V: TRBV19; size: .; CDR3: ASSTTGDNEQF
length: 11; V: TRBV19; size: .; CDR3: ASSRGGGTEAF
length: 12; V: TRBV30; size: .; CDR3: AWSGTGAVEKLF
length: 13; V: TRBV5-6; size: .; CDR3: ASSADRGRTTEAF
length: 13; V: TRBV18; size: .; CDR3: ASSPLAGSYNEQF
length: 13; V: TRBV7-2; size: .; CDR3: ASSTTGSTNSPLH
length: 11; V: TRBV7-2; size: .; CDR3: ASSLERRGEQY
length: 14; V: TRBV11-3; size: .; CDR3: ASSLQSPGSNTEAF
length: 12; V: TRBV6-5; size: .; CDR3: ASSYRQGNTEAF
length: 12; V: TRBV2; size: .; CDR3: ASSQQGPDLPLH
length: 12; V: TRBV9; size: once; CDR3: ASSVDTTTDTQY
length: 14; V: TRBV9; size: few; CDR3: ASSVGLAGGNNEQF
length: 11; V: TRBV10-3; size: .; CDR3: AISESPGDTQY